This paragraph covers one T cell receptor (beta chain) sequence. CDR3 length equals 15 residues. The V and J ends lost 0 bases and 4 bases respectively, with 12 bases between them. CDR1 and CDR2 from the germline V gene are MNHEY and SMNVEV (reference sequence). The method was immunoSEQ multiplex PCR; TCRdb's version includes in-frame clones alone and lacks a portion of them. The repertoire has a few million clones, approximately 92% of them found once; the top ten carry 0.13% to 0.15%. This specimen belongs to a study of shared clonotypes between healthy human individuals. Donation came from healthy HIV-negative adults that had no recent acute infections or vaccinations.

The source of this sequence is a man aged 18-30 years in good health. The chain joins TRBV27 to TRBJ1-2; a possible D gene is TRBD1 (5 bases). The sequenced sample consisted of naive CD4+ T cells sorted from blood. Subset here: CD45RA+ positively selected. The CDR3 loop reads CASSLSLIGGYGYTF. The CDR3, as DNA: TGTGCCAGCAGTTTATCCCTAATCGGGGGCTATGGCTACACCTTC.